This T cell receptor (beta chain) was recovered during a study of cytomegalovirus exposure and HLA in healthy donors. Study overall: In a previous analysis, some 110 million unique TCR beta sequences were found from roughly 200 million T cells. General study findings and limits: Later analysis identified a missense DCLRE1C variant that was linked to TCR beta V- and J-gene trimming.

The V gene end was trimmed by 5 bases and the J gene end by 2 bases; junction bases not matched to a gene: 3. The CDR3 runs to 15 residues. Germline lookup yields CDR1 MNHNY and CDR2 SVGAGI (reference sequence). Remarks on this clone: Its target is not known.

Vbeta (60) and Jbeta (13) primers were used in the PCR. Produced via immunoSEQ multiplex PCR; TCRdb's table is partial and in-frame only. This table has around 150,000 clones, approximately 80% appearing once. The receptor was derived from a man under 40 in good health and CMV-seropositive. Sequencing was carried out using PBMCs. V and J are TRBV6-6 and TRBJ2-5, with 12 bases identical to TRBD2. The CDR3 spells CASSRGLAGQETQYF. The DNA of the CDR3 is TGTGCCAGCAGTCGAGGACTAGCGGGGCAAGAGACCCAGTACTTC.